Below are 13 T cell receptor beta chains sequenced from a single sample in a study of shared clonotypes between healthy human individuals. Method: immunoSEQ multiplex PCR; TCRdb's copy keeps in-frame clones and lacks some. The repertoire consists of 2 million to 2.5 million clones, with about 93% occurring once and the leading ten covering under 2%. Naivety among CD8 cells was defined by CD45RO negativity and positive CCR7 selection, thereby excluding terminally differentiated effector memory CD45RA+ cells. Source material: naive CD8+ T cells from PBMCs. The receptor set was obtained from a man aged 18 to 29 in good health. Some clones in this sample may be carry-over from other donors' samples.

V and J are TRBV11-2 and TRBJ2-7; D uncertain. Germline CDR1 reads SGHAT; CDR2 reads FQNNGV. The V end lost 0 bases, the J end lost 2 bases, and 11 bases lay between the germline ends. The CDR3 is 15 residues long. This CDR3 reads CASSLEPRLTYEQYF. The CDR3 DNA is TGTGCCAGCAGCTTAGAGCCGAGGCTGACCTACGAGCAGTACTTC.

In its sample, this clone was seen once. The chain joins TRBV10-3 to TRBJ2-3, with TRBD2 identical over 15 bases. V dropped 6 bases and J dropped 2; count of bases not matched to a gene: 12. CDR3 length: 19 amino acids. Germline V gene lookup returns CDR1 ENHRY and CDR2 SYGVKD. CDR3 DNA: TGTGCCATCAGAAAAAGGGGACTAGCGGGAGGCACATTCACAGATACGCAGTATTTT. This sequence encodes CAIRKRGLAGGTFTDTQYF.

V is TRBV9 and J is TRBJ2-7; TRBD2 is a possible D gene (5 bases). The germline V gene encodes CDR1 SGDLS and CDR2 YYNGEE. Trimming took off 4 bases at V and 6 bases at J, with 17 bases between the two ends. The CDR3 runs 14 residues. Here the CDR3 reads CASSQYATGFEQYF. The DNA of the CDR3 is TGTGCCAGCAGCCAGTACGCCACGGGGTTCGAGCAGTACTTC.

The chain joins TRBV19 to TRBJ1-5; TRBD1 might be the D (6 bases). This CDR3 spans 19 amino acids. Trimming stripped 2 bases from V and 1 base from J, with 21 bases between. Per the germline V gene, CDR1 is LNHDA and CDR2 is SQIVND (reference sequence). Here the CDR3 reads CASSIRLALQGPSNQPQHF. In nucleotides, the CDR3 is TGTGCCAGTAGTATAAGGCTCGCACTCCAGGGGCCGAGCAATCAGCCCCAGCATTTT.

The V and J genes are TRBV5-6 and TRBJ2-2; D unresolved. The ends were cut back, 2 bases at V and 5 bases at J, with 13 bases in the middle. Germline CDR1 reads SGHDT; CDR2 reads YYEEEE. There are 15 residues in the CDR3. The DNA for the CDR3 is TGTGCCAGCAGCTTCGGATATGGTAGGACCGGGGAGCTGTTTTTT. Its protein is CASSFGYGRTGELFF.

The J gene is TRBJ2-2, the V gene TRBV19; D perhaps matches TRBD1 (5 bases). Trimming left V 6 bases short and J 8 bases short, with 22 bases between. The CDR3 has 16 amino acids. Germline CDR1 is LNHDA and CDR2 is SQIVND (reference sequence). The CDR3 sequence: CASSHPKGLRRGELFF. CDR3 DNA sequence: TGTGCCAGTAGCCACCCCAAGGGGCTCCGGAGAGGGGAGCTGTTTTTT.

J is TRBJ1-3 and V is TRBV9; the match to TRBD1 covers 8 bases. V shed 4 bases, J shed 3 bases, and the junction held 9 bases outside the gene matches. The germline CDR1 and CDR2 sequences are SGDLS and YYNGEE. This CDR3 comprises 16 residues. The CDR3 coding sequence is TGTGCCAGCAGCCATCGACAGGGGTCGGGTGGAAACACCATATATTTT. Translating it yields CASSHRQGSGGNTIYF.

The chain recombines TRBV7-6 with TRBJ2-2; 7 bases match TRBD2. The CDR3 contains 13 residues. Trimming removed 6 bases from V and 7 bases from J; junction bases left unmatched: 5. Germline loops: CDR1 SGHVS, CDR2 FNYEAQ. DNA of the CDR3: TGTGCCAGCAGATGGGCGGGGGTCGGGGAGCTGTTTTTT. It is translated as CASRWAGVGELFF.

To note about this clone: The sample carries other DNA sequences with the same CDR3. The J gene is TRBJ2-7, the V gene TRBV28, with 8 bases fitting TRBD1. CDR1 and CDR2 from the germline V gene are MDHEN and SYDVKM. This CDR3 is built from 15 residues. Trimming at V came to 3 bases and at J to 1 base, leaving 5 bases not matched to a gene. CDR3 sequence: CASSFPRTGSYEQYF. DNA for the CDR3: TGTGCCAGCAGTTTCCCAAGGACAGGGTCCTACGAGCAGTACTTC.

V gene TRBV6-6 combines with J gene TRBJ2-7; the match to TRBD1 covers 10 bases. The germline gives CDR1 MNHNY, CDR2 SVGAGI (reference sequence). The V and J ends lost 6 bases and 6 bases, in that order; junction bases with no gene match: 11. The CDR3 extends over 15 amino acids. The DNA of the CDR3 is TGTGCCAGCAGGAAACCGGGACAGGGGACCCGCGAGCAGTACTTC. This translates into CASRKPGQGTREQYF.

This chain uses TRBV29-1 with TRBJ2-1; a possible D gene is TRBD2 (5 bases). Trimming removed 8 bases at V and 10 bases at J, with 27 bases between. Germline V lookup: CDR1 SQVTM, CDR2 ANQGSEA. CDR3 length: 15 residues. This CDR3 is CSPRERSYAKREQFF. CDR3 bases: TGCAGCCCCCGCGAGCGGAGCTACGCCAAGAGGGAGCAGTTCTTC.

The table lists this clone with a count of one. The chain has TRBV2 and TRBJ2-7, with TRBD2 matching over 8 bases. The germline V gene has CDR1 SNHLY and CDR2 FYNNEI. The CDR3 runs 13 residues. The junction had 5 bases not matched to a gene; V was cut back by 10 bases and J by 0 bases. The DNA for the CDR3 is TGTGCCATCTCCGGGACTAGCTCCTACGAGCAGTACTTC. Its translation: CAISGTSSYEQYF.

This clone was recorded only once. The chain is built from TRBV28 and TRBJ2-1; 9 bases fit TRBD2. Germline V gene sequence: CDR1 MDHEN, CDR2 SYDVKM. Germline trimming cut 6 bases from V and 8 bases from J; bases unmatched to any gene: 8. The CDR3 contains 14 residues. The CDR3 region has the DNA TGTGCCAGCAGGATAGCGGGGGAAGACCATGAGCAGTTCTTC. Translation gives CASRIAGEDHEQFF. The full variable domain, rest sourced from reference TRBV28 and TRBJ2-1, is DVKVTQSSRYLVKRTGEKVFLECVQDMDHENMFWYRQDPGLGLRLIYFSYDVKMKEKGDIPEGYSVSREKKERFSLILESASTNQTSMYLCASRIAGEDHEQFFGPGTRLTVL.